Sequencing of this T cell receptor (beta chain) was carried out in a study of shared clonotypes between healthy human individuals. Whole-study results and caveats: In a few donors, around 4.8% of naive CD4 clonotypes appeared in common.

The CDR3 covers 15 residues. Trimming took 7 bases from V and 7 from J; bases not matched to a gene: 10. CDR1 is SNHLY, CDR2 FYNNEI, per germline. Produced via immunoSEQ multiplex PCR; TCRdb's table is partial and in-frame only. This sample has some 2.4 million clones, with over 85% found just once. A CD45RA+ naive subset and a CD45RA-negative memory subset were split from CD4+ cells. As for this clone: Its antigen is unidentified.

Material for sequencing was naive CD4+ T cells from PBMCs. Described subset: CD45RA+ positively selected. The source of this sequence is a man between 18 and 29 years old in good health. Some clones in this sample may be carry-over from other donors' samples. The V gene is TRBV2, the J gene TRBJ2-2; 9 bases fit TRBD2. The CDR3 DNA is TGTGCCAGCACCCCAGCGGGAGGTGCGGGCGGGGAGCTGTTTTTT. The encoded protein is CASTPAGGAGGELFF.